These 21 T cell receptor beta chains share one sample of origin, sequenced in a study of T cells after yellow fever vaccination. TCRdb used MiXCR to reprocess the 5' RACE reads, holding one entry per CDR3 protein. The repertoire has hundreds of thousands of distinct CDR3 sequences, about 19% of them found once; the top ten carry 14%. Sequencing was performed on PBMCs, taken 15 days after the yellow fever booster vaccination. The receptors derive from a man between 25 and 39 years old who received the YFV17D yellow fever vaccine.

J is TRBJ2-3 and V is TRBV5-6; no reliable D call. The CDR3 extends over 13 amino acids. Germline V gene sequence: CDR1 SGHDT, CDR2 YYEEEE. With 2 bases removed from V and 0 bases from J, the gap between germline ends came to 4 bases. In DNA form, the CDR3 reads TGTGCCAGCAGCTTCTATAGCACAGATACGCAGTATTTT. Amino acids: CASSFYSTDTQYF.

The rearrangement joins TRBV20-1 to TRBJ2-1; no definite D call. The CDR3 loop spans 16 amino acids. Trimming took 2 bases from V and 4 from J, leaving 18 bases between them. The V gene's germline CDR1 is DFQATT and CDR2 SNEGSKA (reference sequence). CDR3 residues: CSARPIGSDRYNEQFF. CDR3 in DNA: TGCAGTGCTAGACCCATCGGCTCCGACCGTTACAATGAGCAGTTCTTC.

This rearrangement joins TRBV27 to TRBJ2-7; D is ambiguous. V lost 4 bases and J lost 6, with 10 bases in between. Germline CDR1 reads MNHEY; CDR2 reads SMNVEV (reference sequence). The CDR3 runs to 12 residues. CDR3 amino acids: CASSSLGFEQYF. The CDR3 region has the DNA TGTGCCAGCAGTTCCCTGGGGTTCGAGCAGTACTTC.

V is TRBV20-1 and J is TRBJ2-7, with TRBD2 matching 16 bases. In germline, CDR1 is DFQATT, CDR2 SNEGSKA (reference sequence). V lost 3 bases to trimming and J lost 5 bases; unmatched junction nucleotides: 4. The CDR3 has 15 amino acids. DNA for the CDR3: TGCAGTGCTAGGGGGACTAGCGGGAGGGAGGACGAGCAGTACTTC. Its translation is CSARGTSGREDEQYF.

V gene TRBV7-2 combines with J gene TRBJ2-2; no clear D gene. This CDR3 is 11 amino acids long. Germline CDR1 and CDR2: SGHTA and FQGNSA. V lost 10 bases to trimming and J lost 1 base, with 4 bases between them. The CDR3 DNA reads TGTGCCACAGAGAACACCGGGGAGCTGTTTTTT. Its protein is CATENTGELFF.

This clonotype was found a few times. The chain couples TRBV7-6 to TRBJ2-3; D uncertain. This CDR3 spans 15 amino acids. CDR1 SGHVS and CDR2 FNYEAQ come from the germline V gene. The germline V and J ends were trimmed by 5 bases and 5 bases, with 17 bases remaining between them. The CDR3, as DNA: TGTGCCAGCAGCGAATCGGGCAGGTATGGAGATACGCAGTATTTT. Translation: CASSESGRYGDTQYF.

The chain employs TRBV21-1 and TRBJ2-3; TRBD1, the table's D call, was not compared with the DNA. TRBV21-1 is a listed pseudogene. CDR3 length: 14 amino acids. The chain's CDR3 is CARPGPGSTDTQYF. The CDR3 region has the DNA TGTGCCAGGCCCGGGCCCGGAAGCACAGATACGCAGTATTTT.

This clonotype was seen a few times. The V and J genes are TRBV15 and TRBJ2-5, with D unclear. There are 12 residues in the CDR3. With 3 bases removed from V and 5 bases from J, the gap between germline ends came to 7 bases. Germline V gene lookup returns CDR1 LNHNV and CDR2 YYDKDF (reference sequence). In DNA, the CDR3 is TGTGCCACCAGCAGGCCAATGGAGACCCAGTACTTC. It encodes CATSRPMETQYF.

This clonotype was counted a few times. V usage is TRBV5-1 and J usage is TRBJ2-3, with 9 nucleotides matching TRBD2. With V trimmed by 4 bases and J by 5 bases, 8 bases remained unmatched. The germline V gene encodes CDR1 SGHRS and CDR2 YFSETQ. The CDR3 contains 15 residues. The CDR3 reads CASSLPSGMGDTQYF. CDR3 nucleotides: TGCGCCAGCAGCCTCCCTAGCGGGATGGGAGATACGCAGTATTTT.

This clonotype was observed a handful of times. The J gene is TRBJ2-3, the V gene TRBV7-2, with a possible D match to TRBD2 (6 bases). The CDR3 runs 14 residues. V was cut by 2 bases and J by 5 bases, with 11 bases left in between. Germline CDR1 reads SGHTA; CDR2 reads FQGNSA. For the CDR3, the DNA is TGTGCCAGCAGCTTAAGGTTGGGGGGAGATACGCAGTATTTT. Translating it yields CASSLRLGGDTQYF.

This clonotype was counted a few times. This rearrangement joins TRBV20-1 to TRBJ2-2; TRBD1 agrees at 8 bases. CDR3 size: 14 residues. J gave up 6 bases and V 3 bases, and 6 bases lay outside the gene matches. Germline loops: CDR1 DFQATT, CDR2 SNEGSKA (reference sequence). CDR3 protein: CSASPGGLAGELFF. The DNA of the CDR3 is TGCAGTGCTAGCCCAGGGGGCCTCGCCGGGGAGCTGTTTTTT.

This clonotype came up many times. As DNA, the CDR3 is TGTGCCAGCAGCACGTACTCAGATACGCAGTATTTT. Residues: CASSTYSDTQYF. The gene calls are TRBV7-2 and TRBJ2-3; D is unresolved. Germline V gene data show CDR1 as SGHTA and CDR2 as FQGNSA. Trimming shortened V by 5 bases and J by 4 bases, and 7 bases separated the two germline ends. CDR3 length equals 12 residues.

This clonotype was seen more than once but under ten times. V usage is TRBV5-1 and J usage is TRBJ2-1; 7 bases line up with TRBD1. This CDR3 is built from 15 residues. Germline loops: CDR1 SGHRS, CDR2 YFSETQ. Losses at the gene ends were 0 bases for V and 8 bases for J; bases not matched to a gene: 8. The CDR3 protein is CASSLVSTQGDEQFF. The DNA of the CDR3 is TGCGCCAGCAGCTTGGTTTCTACCCAGGGGGATGAGCAGTTCTTC.

V usage is TRBV15 and J usage is TRBJ2-7; no reliable D call. The CDR3 length is 14 residues. Germline values: CDR1 LNHNV, CDR2 YYDKDF (reference sequence). V lost 0 bases to trimming and J lost 3 bases, with 9 bases between them. As DNA, the CDR3 is TGTGCCACCAGCAGAGATCTAACTATCTACGAGCAGTACTTC. This codes for CATSRDLTIYEQYF.

This rearrangement joins TRBV5-1 to TRBJ2-3; D uncertain. Per germline, CDR1 SGHRS and CDR2 YFSETQ. This CDR3 spans 14 amino acids. Between the trimmed V and J ends, which lost 4 bases and 2 bases, there was a span of 11 bases. For the CDR3, the DNA is TGCGCCAGCAGCCTCCTAGACCCCACAGATACGCAGTATTTT. Amino acids: CASSLLDPTDTQYF.

The chain carries TRBV12-3 or TRBV12-4 and TRBJ2-5, with TRBD1 matching 7 bases. The V and J ends lost 7 bases and 4 bases, in that order; junction bases with no gene match: 6. The CDR3 has 13 residues. The CDR3 DNA reads as TGTGCCAGCACCTTGACAGGGAGAGAGACCCAGTACTTC. Protein sequence: CASTLTGRETQYF.

The chain employs TRBV11-2 and TRBJ1-1, with 9 positions matching TRBD1. Germline V gene data show CDR1 as SGHAT and CDR2 as FQNNGV. The ends lost 3 bases at V and 5 bases at J; junction bases unmatched: 7. CDR3 size: 15 residues. The CDR3 reads CASSFRLDRGTEAFF. The CDR3 coding sequence is TGTGCCAGCAGCTTCCGTTTGGACAGGGGAACTGAAGCTTTCTTT.

This clonotype was detected a few times. This chain joins TRBV3-1 and TRBJ2-1; either TRBD1 or TRBD2 may fit D (6 bases each). This CDR3 is 14 amino acids long. Germline V gene data show CDR1 as LGHDT and CDR2 as YNNKEL (reference sequence). V lost 1 base to trimming and J lost 6 bases, with 10 bases between them. The DNA of the CDR3 is TGTGCCAGCAGCCAAGGCGGGGACATCAATGAGCAGTTCTTC. It codes for CASSQGGDINEQFF.

This clonotype was seen more than once but under ten times. The V call is TRBV7-3, the J call TRBJ2-3, with D perhaps matching TRBD2 (5 bases). The germline CDR1 and CDR2 sequences are SGHTA and FQGTGA. Trimming stripped 0 bases from V and 0 bases from J, with 10 bases between. The CDR3 totals 16 residues. CDR3 in amino acids: CASSLTSVSSTDTQYF. DNA of the CDR3: TGTGCCAGCAGCTTAACTAGCGTCTCTAGCACAGATACGCAGTATTTT.

The table lists this clonotype with a few counts. The V gene is TRBV5-1, the J gene TRBJ2-7, with D uncertain. Trimming removed 2 bases at V and 13 bases at J, with 7 bases between. The CDR3 totals 9 residues. Germline values: CDR1 SGHRS, CDR2 YFSETQ. For the CDR3, the DNA is TGCGCCAGCAGCTTCGAACACTACTTC. It encodes CASSFEHYF.

The V gene is TRBV19, the J gene TRBJ2-2, with 9 bases matching TRBD1. Germline CDR1 reads LNHDA; CDR2 reads SQIVND (reference sequence). V lost 7 bases and J lost 7; bases outside the gene matches: 10. This CDR3 has 15 amino acids. The CDR3 reads CASNRDRVRGGELFF. The DNA for the CDR3 is TGTGCCAGTAACCGGGACAGGGTCCGTGGCGGGGAGCTGTTTTTT.